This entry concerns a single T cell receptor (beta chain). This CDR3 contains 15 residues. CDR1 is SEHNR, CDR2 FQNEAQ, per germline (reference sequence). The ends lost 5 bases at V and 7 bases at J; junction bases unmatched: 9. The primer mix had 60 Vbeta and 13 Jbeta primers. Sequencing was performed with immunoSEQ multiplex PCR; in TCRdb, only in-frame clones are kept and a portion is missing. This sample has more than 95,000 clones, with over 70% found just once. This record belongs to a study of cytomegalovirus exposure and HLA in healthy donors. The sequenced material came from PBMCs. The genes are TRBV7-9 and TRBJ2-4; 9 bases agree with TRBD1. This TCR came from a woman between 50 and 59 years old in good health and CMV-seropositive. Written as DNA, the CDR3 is TGTGCCAGCAGCGACATAGGACAGGGGTTCAACATTCAGTACTTC. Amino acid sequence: CASSDIGQGFNIQYF.